The clone carrying this T cell receptor beta chain was seen a few times. These data originate in a study of blood T cell repertoires in COVID-19. In the source study's methods: Cell counts per sample came from amplifying reference gene primers. The data were produced by immunoSEQ multiplex PCR, yet TCRdb's version contains in-frame clones alone and is incomplete. That table furnishes V, J and clone size, whereas the DNA furnished D and trimming. The table has about 210,000 clones, approximately 80% seen once. The CDR3 is 18 amino acids. V lost 4 bases, J lost 4 bases, and 17 bases stayed unmatched. Germline-derived CDR1 and CDR2 are MNHEY and SVGEGT.

The chain uses TRBV6-2 or TRBV6-3 and TRBJ2-7, with 9 bases identical to TRBD2. This TCR was recovered from a woman between 45 and 65 years old with acute COVID-19. Sequences were obtained from PBMCs or T cells enriched from blood (not recorded which). The CDR3: CASSFQTSGRSLAYEQYF. The CDR3 DNA sequence: TGTGCCAGCAGTTTCCAGACTAGCGGCAGAAGTCTAGCGTACGAGCAGTACTTC.